This T cell receptor beta chain was sequenced in a study of T cell responses to AZD1222 COVID-19 vaccine. Study overall: Pooled together were second doses at about 4 or about 12 weeks.

With respect to this clone: Its target is unknown.

The repertoire was sequenced with immunoSEQ multiplex PCR; TCRdb's copy has only in-frame clones and lacks some. The sample shows 110,000 to 150,000 clones, roughly 92% of them seen only once. Notes on the study in general: Regions 160-218 and 743-854 dominated among vaccine-associated CD4 TCRs spanning spike. Only a handful of AZD1222 recipients, roughly 6 in all, had baseline seropositivity. Elevations in Spike-specific TCR breadth and depth followed administration of two AZD1222 doses.

This CDR3 region has 13 residues. Germline-derived CDR1 and CDR2 are SNHLY and FYNNEI. V was cut by 6 bases and J by 6 bases, with 14 bases left in between. The rearrangement joins TRBV2 to TRBJ1-2, with D perhaps matching TRBD1 (5 bases). The receptor was isolated from an adult in good health. The source was peripheral blood, collected on day 0 of AZD1222 vaccination. The CDR3 coding sequence is TGTGCCAGCAGGAGGGAGGGGACGGATGGCTACACCTTC. It translates to CASRREGTDGYTF. The entire variable domain, with the rest obtained from reference TRBV2 and TRBJ1-2, is as follows: EPEVTQTPSHQVTQMGQEVILRCVPISNHLYFYWYRQILGQKVEFLVSFYNNEISEKSEIFDDQFSVERPDGSNFTLKIRSTKLEDSAMYFCASRREGTDGYTFGSGTRLTVV.